The present T cell receptor (beta chain) was sequenced within a study of cytomegalovirus exposure and HLA in healthy donors. Study information: Genetic ancestry analysis placed about 84% of the 398 donors that were genotyped in the Caucasian-associated cluster.

The PCR was carried out with 60 Vbeta primers and 13 Jbeta primers. The method was immunoSEQ multiplex PCR; TCRdb's version includes in-frame clones alone and lacks a portion of them. The sample lists more than 100,000 clones, around 80% occurring once. This clone is a singleton in its sample. Source material: PBMCs. The sequence was obtained from a man in his fifties or sixties in good health and CMV-seronegative.

The CDR3 here is CSVSEGTIQYF. DNA for the CDR3: TGCAGCGTATCCGAGGGTACCATTCAGTACTTC. V is TRBV29-1 and J is TRBJ2-4, with a tentative D call TRBD2 (5 bases). V was clipped by 6 bases and J by 9 bases, with 12 bases between them. The CDR3 sequence is 11 residues long. Looked up from germline, CDR1 is SQVTM and CDR2 is ANQGSEA.